This TCR beta chain was identified in a study of blood T cell repertoires in COVID-19. Overall study: Sources were T cells, B-cell-depleted T cells, or PBMCs; the material itself was cDNA or gDNA.

Per the authors' pipeline: Amplifying reference gene primers gave estimates of nucleated cell counts. Libraries were prepared by immunoSEQ multiplex PCR; TCRdb keeps only in-frame clonotypes and omits some of them. Clonal size and the V and J genes are those of that table, whereas D and trimming came from the DNA. Here the sample spans about 48,000 clones, 85% to 90% being singletons. V gave up 5 bases and J gave up 4 bases; unmatched junction bases: 8. Germline CDR1 MDHEN, CDR2 SYDVKM. CDR3 length equals 15 residues. The receptor was isolated from a woman older than 75 with COVID-19, enrolled during active disease. The sample taken for sequencing was peripheral blood. The chain recombines TRBV28 with TRBJ1-1, with 9 bases aligning to TRBD1. CDR3 amino acids: CASSRNRGRATEAFF. The CDR3 bases are TGTGCCAGCAGTCGAAACAGGGGGCGGGCCACTGAAGCTTTCTTT. Full variable domain (outside the CDR3, taken from reference TRBV28 and TRBJ1-1): DVKVTQSSRYLVKRTGEKVFLECVQDMDHENMFWYRQDPGLGLRLIYFSYDVKMKEKGDIPEGYSVSREKKERFSLILESASTNQTSMYLCASSRNRGRATEAFFGQGTRLTVV.